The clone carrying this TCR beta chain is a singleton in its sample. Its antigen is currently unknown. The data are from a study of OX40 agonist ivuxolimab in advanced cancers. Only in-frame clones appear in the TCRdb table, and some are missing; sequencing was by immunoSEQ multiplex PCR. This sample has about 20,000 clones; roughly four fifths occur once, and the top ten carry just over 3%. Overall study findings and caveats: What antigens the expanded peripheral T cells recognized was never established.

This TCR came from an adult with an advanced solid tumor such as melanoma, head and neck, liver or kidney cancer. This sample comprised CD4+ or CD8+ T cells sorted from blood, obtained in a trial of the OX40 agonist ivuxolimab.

CDR3 sequence: CASSLSRQGLDGYTF. DNA for the CDR3: TGTGCCAGCAGCTTATCCCGACAGGGTTTAGATGGCTACACCTTC. This rearrangement joins TRBV7-2 to TRBJ1-2; 7 nucleotides align to TRBD1. CDR1 SGHTA and CDR2 FQGNSA come from the germline V gene. The CDR3 spans 15 residues. The ends lost 2 bases at V and 6 bases at J; junction bases unmatched: 9.